These T cell receptor beta chains were read from a single sample in a study of human CD8 memory T cell subsets. TCRdb processed the 5' RACE reads again and assigns one entry to each CDR3 protein, with no DNA. There are 9,000 to 13,000 distinct CDR3 sequences in the sample, with approximately 16% held by the top ten. Sequenced sample: CD8+ stem-like memory T cells (TSCM and TCM) sorted from PBMCs. These receptors originate from a human donor in good health. Each CDR3 is given with its conserved first and last residue. Fields, in order: CDR3 protein, J gene, clone size, V gene. Rows give clone size only sometimes, using once, few, many, or a class for an expanded clone.

cdr3_aa: CASRPHGRLGNEQFF
j_call: TRBJ2-1
clone_size: -
v_call: TRBV7-2

cdr3_aa: CASSQGQYSGNTIYF
j_call: TRBJ1-3
clone_size: -
v_call: TRBV3-1

cdr3_aa: CSARALDSSYNEQFF
j_call: TRBJ2-1
clone_size: large
v_call: TRBV20-1

cdr3_aa: CSALQAAKGYEQYF
j_call: TRBJ2-7
clone_size: medium-sized
v_call: TRBV20-1

cdr3_aa: CASSLGYSGGQETQYF
j_call: TRBJ2-5
clone_size: -
v_call: TRBV5-1

cdr3_aa: CASSSRTGMVSWNTEAFF
j_call: TRBJ1-1
clone_size: medium-sized
v_call: TRBV28

cdr3_aa: CASSLMWGTGANVLTF
j_call: TRBJ2-6
clone_size: -
v_call: TRBV7-3

cdr3_aa: CASSPGLAAPYNEQFF
j_call: TRBJ2-1
clone_size: -
v_call: TRBV7-2

cdr3_aa: CASSIRTSDGEQFF
j_call: TRBJ2-1
clone_size: medium-sized
v_call: TRBV19

cdr3_aa: CASSEFTVPGTGELFF
j_call: TRBJ2-2
clone_size: -
v_call: TRBV9

cdr3_aa: CASSTRQQGYNEQFF
j_call: TRBJ2-1
clone_size: -
v_call: TRBV11-3

cdr3_aa: CSGRGLYGYTF
j_call: TRBJ1-2
clone_size: -
v_call: TRBV29-1

cdr3_aa: CASSWNSNQPQHF
j_call: TRBJ1-5
clone_size: -
v_call: TRBV6-5

cdr3_aa: CASTFGPGNNQPQHF
j_call: TRBJ1-5
clone_size: -
v_call: TRBV6-1

cdr3_aa: CASSLGYMGSYEQYF
j_call: TRBJ2-7
clone_size: -
v_call: TRBV5-6

cdr3_aa: CSARGIAGASYEQYF
j_call: TRBJ2-7
clone_size: -
v_call: TRBV20-1

cdr3_aa: CSARGFEMNTEAFF
j_call: TRBJ1-1
clone_size: -
v_call: TRBV20-1

cdr3_aa: CASSVRKGPYNEQFF
j_call: TRBJ2-1
clone_size: medium-sized
v_call: TRBV2

cdr3_aa: CASSSGDGDSYEQYF
j_call: TRBJ2-7
clone_size: -
v_call: TRBV7-9

cdr3_aa: CAVTGVGDTEAFF
j_call: TRBJ1-1
clone_size: -
v_call: TRBV7-9

cdr3_aa: CASSEFVGTQYF
j_call: TRBJ2-5
clone_size: medium-sized
v_call: TRBV4-1

cdr3_aa: CASNPSGPYNEQFF
j_call: TRBJ2-1
clone_size: -
v_call: TRBV27

cdr3_aa: CASSLGSNEQFF
j_call: TRBJ2-1
clone_size: -
v_call: TRBV4-1

cdr3_aa: CASSFGTGDAYEQYF
j_call: TRBJ2-7
clone_size: medium-sized
v_call: TRBV28

cdr3_aa: CASSYSGQPQHF
j_call: TRBJ1-5
clone_size: -
v_call: TRBV6-6

cdr3_aa: CASSVESRASNEQFF
j_call: TRBJ2-1
clone_size: -
v_call: TRBV9

cdr3_aa: CATRDLIRTDTQYF
j_call: TRBJ2-3
clone_size: -
v_call: TRBV27

cdr3_aa: CASSPLSNPVYEQFF
j_call: TRBJ2-1
clone_size: medium-sized
v_call: TRBV4-1

cdr3_aa: CASSLAGQDYEQYF
j_call: TRBJ2-7
clone_size: -
v_call: TRBV7-8

cdr3_aa: CASSLGLAGEGQETQYF
j_call: TRBJ2-5
clone_size: -
v_call: TRBV7-9

cdr3_aa: CASSYKTVLNQPQHF
j_call: TRBJ1-5
clone_size: -
v_call: TRBV19

cdr3_aa: CASSKTYGTPTGANVLTF
j_call: TRBJ2-6
clone_size: -
v_call: TRBV6-2/TRBV6-3

cdr3_aa: CSAVATTAIQGYTF
j_call: TRBJ1-2
clone_size: -
v_call: TRBV20-1

cdr3_aa: CASSQEASGVSSYEQYF
j_call: TRBJ2-7
clone_size: -
v_call: TRBV4-1

cdr3_aa: CASSLFNNEQFF
j_call: TRBJ2-1
clone_size: -
v_call: TRBV12-3/TRBV12-4

cdr3_aa: CASSDTLEGEQFF
j_call: TRBJ2-1
clone_size: -
v_call: TRBV19

cdr3_aa: CASSHMASGYTGELFF
j_call: TRBJ2-2
clone_size: -
v_call: TRBV4-1